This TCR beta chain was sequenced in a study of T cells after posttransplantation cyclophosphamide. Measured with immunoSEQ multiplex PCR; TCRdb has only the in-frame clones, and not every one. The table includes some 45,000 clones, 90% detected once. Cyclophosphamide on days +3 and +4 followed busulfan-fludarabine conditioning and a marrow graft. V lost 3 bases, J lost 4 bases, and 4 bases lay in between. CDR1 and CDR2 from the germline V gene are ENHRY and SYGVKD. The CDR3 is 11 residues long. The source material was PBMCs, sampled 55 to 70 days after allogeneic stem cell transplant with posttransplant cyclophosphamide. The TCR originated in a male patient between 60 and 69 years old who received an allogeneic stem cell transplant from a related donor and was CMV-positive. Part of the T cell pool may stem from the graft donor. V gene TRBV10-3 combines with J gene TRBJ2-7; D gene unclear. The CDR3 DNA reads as TGTGCCATCAGTGACTTTTACGAGCAGTACTTC. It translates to CAISDFYEQYF.